The 3 T cell receptor beta chains in this list originate from one sample, sequenced in a study of cytomegalovirus exposure and HLA in healthy donors. PCR was performed using 60 Vbeta and 13 Jbeta primers. TCRdb's copy holds only in-frame clones and misses some; the assay was immunoSEQ multiplex PCR. This sample's table has roughly 60,000 clones. The sample was PBMCs. These receptors all stem from a woman aged 18-30 years in good health and CMV-seronegative.

The V gene is TRBV18, the J gene TRBJ2-2; maybe TRBD2 (6 bases). CDR1 and CDR2 (germline): KGHSH, LQKENI. The germline V and J ends were trimmed by 8 bases and 4 bases, with 20 bases remaining between them. The CDR3 runs 16 residues. The CDR3 protein is CASRPTPSVGTGELFF. The DNA of the CDR3 is TGTGCCAGCCGACCCACCCCTAGCGTTGGCACCGGGGAGCTGTTTTTT.

This chain links TRBV5-1 with TRBJ2-6, with D hard to call. Per germline, CDR1 SGHRS and CDR2 YFSETQ. V shed 3 bases and J shed 0 bases, with 10 bases lying between them. The CDR3 runs 16 residues. CDR3 loop: CASSSSSSSGANVLTF. In DNA form, the CDR3 reads TGCGCCAGCAGCTCGAGTTCAAGCTCTGGGGCCAACGTCCTGACTTTC.

The V call is TRBV6-5, the J call TRBJ1-5; D is uncertain. From germline, CDR1 is MNHEY and CDR2 SVGAGI. This CDR3 has 14 amino acids. Trimming stripped 0 bases from V and 6 bases from J, with 9 bases between. CDR3 sequence reads: CASSYSEATQPQHF. The CDR3 DNA reads TGTGCCAGCAGTTACTCAGAGGCAACTCAGCCCCAGCATTTT.